These 25 T cell receptor beta chains share one sample of origin, sequenced in a study of T-cell memory formation after mild COVID-19 (dated by TCRdb to the early 2020s). Library construction relied on 5' RACE. The reads were generated on an Illumina NovaSeq 6000. TCRdb passed the public sequencing reads through fastp at Q25 and MiXCR, retaining productive beta sequences. Identical CDR3 protein sequences are pooled into one entry, listed with their most common genes and DNA. In all, the sample holds around 120,000 distinct CDR3 sequences, and roughly 15% of those were seen once. The biggest ten clones account for around 14% of the sample. Specimen: PBMCs or a T cell subset sorted from them (not recorded which). The source is an adult woman who had mild COVID-19 (a few samples of this study predate the infection). The sample titles of this study are shuffled in the database, so cell type and time point are left out; the donor was told from shared clones.

V and J are TRBV30 and TRBJ1-1; tentative D call: TRBD1 (5 bases). The ends were cut back, 2 bases at V and 4 bases at J, with 8 bases in the middle. This CDR3 spans 12 amino acids. Germline CDR1 and CDR2: GTSNPN and SVGIG (reference sequence). CDR3 amino acids: CAWSRGGTEAFF. For the CDR3, the DNA is TGTGCCTGGAGTCGGGGGGGCACTGAAGCTTTCTTT.

This rearrangement joins TRBV7-9 to TRBJ2-3; maybe TRBD1 (6 bases). V lost 3 bases, J lost 1 base, and 14 bases lay in between. This CDR3 has 16 residues. CDR1 SEHNR and CDR2 FQNEAQ come from the germline V gene (reference sequence). The CDR3 bases are TGTGCCAGCAGCTTCATCCAGGGGCTAGGCACAGATACGCAGTATTTT. Its protein is CASSFIQGLGTDTQYF. Full variable domain (rest looked up from reference TRBV7-9 and TRBJ2-3): DTGVSQNPRHKITKRGQNVTFRCDPISEHNRLYWYRQTLGQGPEFLTYFQNEAQLEKSRLLSDRFSAERPKGSFSTLEIQRTEQGDSAMYLCASSFIQGLGTDTQYFGPGTRLTVL.

This clonotype turned up a few times. In DNA form, the CDR3 reads TGTGCCAGCAGCCAAGATGGAAACTGGGGCTACGAGCAGTACTTC. Translating it yields CASSQDGNWGYEQYF. V is TRBV3-1 and J is TRBJ2-7; the D is unclear. The germline gives CDR1 LGHDT, CDR2 YNNKEL (reference sequence). This CDR3 spans 15 amino acids. Trimming stripped 0 bases from V and 3 bases from J, with 12 bases between.

This clonotype was seen a handful of times. The V gene is TRBV29-1, the J gene TRBJ2-2; no clear D. Germline-derived CDR1 and CDR2 are SQVTM and ANQGSEA. Between the trimmed V and J ends, which lost 3 bases and 3 bases, there was a span of 5 bases. This CDR3 has 12 residues. The CDR3 coding sequence is TGCAGCGTTGACGCTGACACCGGGGAGCTGTTTTTT. Protein: CSVDADTGELFF.

The CDR3 DNA is TGTGCCAGCAGCTCTACAAGAGATACGCAGTATTTT. It is translated as CASSSTRDTQYF. The chain employs TRBV6-5 and TRBJ2-3; the D is unclear. The V end lost 6 bases, the J end lost 5 bases, and 9 bases lay between the germline ends. The CDR3 sequence is 12 residues long. Germline assignment: CDR1 MNHEY and CDR2 SVGAGI.

This chain links TRBV29-1 with TRBJ1-2, with 8 bases fitting TRBD1. This CDR3 is built from 13 residues. CDR1 SQVTM and CDR2 ANQGSEA come from the germline V gene. V gave up 7 bases and J gave up 2 bases; unmatched junction bases: 6. The CDR3 nucleotides are TGCAGCGCCGCACAGGGGGGGAACTATGGCTACACCTTC. As protein: CSAAQGGNYGYTF. The full variable domain, completed using reference TRBV29-1 and TRBJ1-2, is SAVISQKPSRDICQRGTSLTIQCQVDSQVTMMFWYRQQPGQSLTLIATANQGSEATYESGFVIDKFPISRPNLTFSTLTVSNMSPEDSSIYLCSAAQGGNYGYTFGSGTRLTVV.

This clonotype showed up just a few times. The CDR3 region has the DNA TGCAGTGCTAGATCGGGACTAGCGGGAGATATGGACAATGAGCAGTTCTTC. Protein: CSARSGLAGDMDNEQFF. The chain has TRBV20-1 and TRBJ2-1; 14 bases are a match to TRBD2. This CDR3 region has 17 residues. Per the germline V gene, CDR1 is DFQATT and CDR2 is SNEGSKA (reference sequence). Trimming removed 2 bases from V and 5 bases from J; junction bases left unmatched: 8.

The table lists this clonotype with a few counts. The chain employs TRBV2 and TRBJ2-1; D unclear. Germline V gives CDR1 SNHLY, CDR2 FYNNEI. V lost 0 bases, J lost 3 bases, and 12 bases lay in between. The CDR3 consists of 16 residues. CDR3 coding DNA: TGTGCCAGCAGTGAAGCGGATGGAAACCTCTACAATGAGCAGTTCTTC. Protein sequence: CASSEADGNLYNEQFF. The full variable domain, rest sourced from reference TRBV2 and TRBJ2-1, is EPEVTQTPSHQVTQMGQEVILRCVPISNHLYFYWYRQILGQKVEFLVSFYNNEISEKSEIFDDQFSVERPDGSNFTLKIRSTKLEDSAMYFCASSEADGNLYNEQFFGPGTRLTVL.

A few counts support this clonotype. The V and J genes are TRBV3-1 and TRBJ2-5; 9 bases map to TRBD2. Germline V gives CDR1 LGHDT, CDR2 YNNKEL (reference sequence). CDR3 length equals 17 residues. Losses at the gene ends were 1 base for V and 0 bases for J; bases not matched to a gene: 6. The CDR3: CASSQVTSGRYQETQYF. Here the CDR3 DNA reads TGTGCCAGCAGCCAAGTTACCAGCGGGAGGTACCAAGAGACCCAGTACTTC.

In this sample, this clonotype turned up a few times. V gene TRBV10-3 combines with J gene TRBJ2-5; tentatively, D is TRBD1 (5 bases). Per germline, CDR1 ENHRY and CDR2 SYGVKD. The germline V and J ends were trimmed by 2 bases and 0 bases, with 13 bases remaining between them. The CDR3 is 16 amino acids. The CDR3 loop reads CAISEQSGRDQETQYF. CDR3 DNA: TGTGCCATCAGTGAGCAGTCAGGGCGAGACCAAGAGACCCAGTACTTC.

The chain joins TRBV7-9 to TRBJ1-5, with TRBD1 matching 8 bases. Germline trimming cut 9 bases from V and 6 bases from J; bases unmatched to any gene: 4. The CDR3 has 12 residues. CDR1 is SEHNR and CDR2 is FQNEAQ in the germline V gene (reference sequence). CDR3 DNA sequence: TGTGCCAGTGGACAGGGTAGTCAGCCCCAGCATTTT. Amino acid sequence: CASGQGSQPQHF. Looking up the rest from reference TRBV7-9 and TRBJ1-5 gives the full variable domain: DTGVSQNPRHKITKRGQNVTFRCDPISEHNRLYWYRQTLGQGPEFLTYFQNEAQLEKSRLLSDRFSAERPKGSFSTLEIQRTEQGDSAMYLCASGQGSQPQHFGDGTRLSIL.

The chain uses TRBV30 and TRBJ2-1; 10 positions agree with TRBD2. Unmatched junction bases numbered 1, after V lost 1 base and J lost 13 bases. Germline CDR1 reads GTSNPN; CDR2 reads SVGIG (reference sequence). The CDR3 extends over 11 amino acids. CDR3 sequence: CAWSASGSQFF. For the CDR3, the DNA is TGTGCCTGGAGTGCTAGCGGGAGTCAGTTCTTC. The full variable domain, its missing parts supplied by reference TRBV30 and TRBJ2-1, is SQTIHQWPATLVQPVGSPLSLECTVEGTSNPNLYWYRQAAGRGLQLLFYSVGIGQISSEVPQNLSASRPQDRQFILSSKKLLLSDSGFYLCAWSASGSQFFGPGTRLTVL.

The chain links TRBV16 to TRBJ1-5; no firm D call. Between the trimmed V and J ends, which lost 4 bases and 6 bases, there was a span of 7 bases. Germline V lookup: CDR1 KGHSY, CDR2 FQNENV. The CDR3 consists of 12 residues. The CDR3 nucleotides read TGTGCCAGCAGCCTCGTTTCTCAGCCCCAGCATTTT. Residues: CASSLVSQPQHF. The full variable domain, in which reference TRBV16 and TRBJ1-5 provide the parts outside the CDR3, is GEEVAQTPKHLVRGEGQKAKLYCAPIKGHSYVFWYQQVLKNEFKFLISFQNENVFDETGMPKERFSAKCLPNSPCSLEIQATKLEDSAVYFCASSLVSQPQHFGDGTRLSIL.

There are a few counts of this clonotype. J is TRBJ2-7 and V is TRBV27; 11 bases are a match to TRBD1. Germline-derived CDR1 and CDR2 are MNHEY and SMNVEV (reference sequence). The CDR3 has 17 amino acids. V lost 3 bases and J lost 4; bases outside the gene matches: 11. As DNA, the CDR3 is TGTGCCAGCAGTTTTCGCCGGACAGGGGGCGGGGGGTACGAGCAGTACTTC. Its translation: CASSFRRTGGGGYEQYF.

This clonotype was recorded a few times. V usage is TRBV15 and J usage is TRBJ2-2, with D perhaps matching TRBD2 (5 bases). This CDR3 has 14 residues. CDR1 LNHNV and CDR2 YYDKDF come from the germline V gene (reference sequence). V shed 1 base and J shed 6 bases, with 9 bases lying between them. This chain's CDR3 is CATSRATRSGELFF. Written as DNA, the CDR3 is TGTGCCACCAGCAGAGCCACTAGATCCGGGGAGCTGTTTTTT. The full variable domain, its missing parts supplied by reference TRBV15 and TRBJ2-2, is DAMVIQNPRYQVTQFGKPVTLSCSQTLNHNVMYWYQQKSSQAPKLLFHYYDKDFNNEADTPDNFQSRRPNTSFCFLDIRSPGLGDTAMYLCATSRATRSGELFFGEGSRLTVL.

V usage is TRBV6-2 or TRBV6-3 and J usage is TRBJ2-2; TRBD2 aligns across 8 bases. V dropped 2 bases and J dropped 1; count of bases not matched to a gene: 6. The V gene's germline CDR1 is MNHEY and CDR2 SVGEGT. The CDR3 is made up of 17 amino acids. The CDR3 reads CASSYTPGLVNTGELFF. For the CDR3, the DNA is TGTGCCAGCAGTTACACCCCGGGACTAGTGAACACCGGGGAGCTGTTTTTT.

The gene calls are TRBV12-3 or TRBV12-4 and TRBJ1-1; D is uncertain. V gave up 3 bases and J gave up 6 bases, with 8 bases separating them. The CDR3 sequence is 12 residues long. The DNA of the CDR3 is TGTGCCAGCAGTTTTCCCGGGGCTGAAGCTTTCTTT. Translating gives CASSFPGAEAFF.

V gene TRBV20-1 combines with J gene TRBJ2-3, with unresolved D. Germline V gene lookup returns CDR1 DFQATT and CDR2 SNEGSKA (reference sequence). Trimming stripped 6 bases from V and 4 bases from J, with 17 bases between. The CDR3 covers 14 residues. The CDR3 loop is CSASTSSSSDTQYF. The DNA of the CDR3 is TGCAGTGCCTCGACTTCGTCGTCCTCAGATACGCAGTATTTT.

This clonotype was seen a few times. The rearrangement joins TRBV11-3 to TRBJ2-3; D gene ambiguous. Germline CDR1 reads SGHNT; CDR2 reads YENEEA. The CDR3 length is 13 residues. Trimming cost V 4 bases and J 5 bases, with 10 bases left between them. CDR3 sequence (DNA): TGTGCCAGCAGCTACACCGCCGGAGATACGCAGTATTTT. Its translation: CASSYTAGDTQYF.

J is TRBJ1-2 and V is TRBV3-1; TRBD1 aligns across 7 bases. The CDR3 consists of 15 residues. Germline CDR1 is LGHDT and CDR2 is YNNKEL (reference sequence). V trimming: 4 bases; J trimming: 2 bases; junction bases outside the gene matches: 7. CDR3 loop: CASSLTWDSNYGYTF. DNA for the CDR3: TGTGCCAGCAGCCTTACGTGGGACAGCAACTATGGCTACACCTTC.

This clonotype came up a few times. This chain uses TRBV12-3 or TRBV12-4 with TRBJ2-1; the match to TRBD2 covers 9 bases. Germline trimming cut 5 bases from V and 2 bases from J; bases unmatched to any gene: 4. The CDR3 is 15 residues long. The CDR3 spells CASSIASGTYNEQFF. As DNA, the CDR3 is TGTGCCAGCAGTATTGCTAGCGGGACCTACAATGAGCAGTTCTTC.

This clonotype has just a few counts. V usage is TRBV5-1 and J usage is TRBJ2-3; D gene unclear. From germline, CDR1 is SGHRS and CDR2 YFSETQ. The CDR3 contains 14 residues. Trimming shortened V by 0 bases and J by 6 bases, and 11 bases separated the two germline ends. The chain's CDR3 is CASSLEEPWDTQYF. In nucleotides, the CDR3 is TGCGCCAGCAGCTTGGAGGAACCCTGGGATACGCAGTATTTT.

The chain joins TRBV5-1 to TRBJ1-3, with 8 bases matching TRBD1. CDR3 length equals 15 residues. Germline-derived CDR1 and CDR2 are SGHRS and YFSETQ. V lost 0 bases and J lost 2; bases outside the gene matches: 1. The CDR3 DNA follows: TGCGCCAGCAGCTTGGAGACAGGGGCTGGAAACACCATATATTTT. It specifies CASSLETGAGNTIYF.

A few counts support this clonotype. The J gene is TRBJ2-2, the V gene TRBV12-5, with 13 bases lining up with TRBD2. The CDR3 has 19 residues. CDR1 LGHNT and CDR2 FRNRAP come from the germline V gene. V lost 3 bases and J lost 4; bases outside the gene matches: 11. The CDR3 DNA reads as TGTGCTAGTGGTTTTACCGGGACTAGCGGGACCTTGAGCACCGGGGAGCTGTTTTTT. The encoded protein is CASGFTGTSGTLSTGELFF.

The V gene is TRBV12-3 or TRBV12-4, the J gene TRBJ1-2; D remains ambiguous. The CDR3 is 12 residues long. V shed 1 base and J shed 8 bases, with 8 bases lying between them. CDR3 in DNA: TGTGCCAGCAGTTTAGGGTTCGGGGGCTACACCTTC. Residues: CASSLGFGGYTF.